This passage covers 19 T cell receptor beta chains from one sample sequenced in a study of cytomegalovirus exposure and HLA in healthy donors. Researchers ran the PCR with 60 Vbeta and 13 Jbeta primers. The protocol was immunoSEQ multiplex PCR, while the TCRdb copy is restricted to in-frame clones and leaves out a portion. Among some 90,000 clones listed, 70% to 85% were seen once. Sequencing used PBMCs. All receptors come from a man aged 50-60 years in good health and CMV-seronegative.

The rearrangement links TRBV2 to TRBJ1-2; 7 nucleotides align to TRBD1. The length of the CDR3 is 15 residues. The germline CDR1 and CDR2 sequences are SNHLY and FYNNEI. J lost 8 bases, V lost 5 bases, and 14 bases had no gene match. The CDR3 here is CASSLEAGQRTGYTF. CDR3 nucleotide sequence: TGTGCCAGCAGTTTAGAGGCGGGACAGCGGACCGGCTACACCTTC. The full variable domain, in which reference TRBV2 and TRBJ1-2 provide the parts outside the CDR3, is EPEVTQTPSHQVTQMGQEVILRCVPISNHLYFYWYRQILGQKVEFLVSFYNNEISEKSEIFDDQFSVERPDGSNFTLKIRSTKLEDSAMYFCASSLEAGQRTGYTFGSGTRLTVV.

The gene calls are TRBV7-9 and TRBJ1-5, with D possibly being TRBD1 (5 bases). This CDR3 is 17 amino acids long. V was cut by 1 base and J by 4 bases, with 17 bases left in between. Germline V lookup: CDR1 SEHNR, CDR2 FQNEAQ (reference sequence). CDR3 nucleotide sequence: TGTGCCAGCAGCTTAGGGGGGAACTACGGGGGAAATCAGCCCCAGCATTTT. Translating gives CASSLGGNYGGNQPQHF.

This chain joins TRBV6-1 and TRBJ1-1; 9 bases map to TRBD1. V trimming: 1 base; J trimming: 10 bases; junction bases outside the gene matches: 7. Germline V gives CDR1 MNHNS, CDR2 SASEGT. The CDR3 runs 14 residues. The CDR3 sequence is CASSEGGQGGLAFF. The CDR3 DNA is TGTGCCAGCAGTGAAGGGGGACAGGGAGGGTTAGCTTTCTTT.

This CDR3 is CASTARGALWGYTF. The CDR3 nucleotides are TGTGCCAGCACAGCCAGGGGGGCGCTCTGGGGCTACACCTTC. This rearrangement joins TRBV27 to TRBJ1-2; 7 nucleotides match TRBD1. CDR1 and CDR2 from the germline V gene are MNHEY and SMNVEV (reference sequence). Trimming cost V 7 bases and J 8 bases; bases outside gene matches: 13. The CDR3 consists of 14 residues.

The chain links TRBV19 to TRBJ2-7, with D possibly matching TRBD2 (7 bases). Germline CDR1 is LNHDA and CDR2 is SQIVND (reference sequence). V gave up 3 bases and J gave up 3 bases, with 12 bases separating them. This CDR3 comprises 14 residues. The chain's CDR3 is CASSMRGGHYEQYF. In DNA, the CDR3 is TGTGCCAGTAGTATGAGGGGGGGTCACTACGAGCAGTACTTC.

The chain employs TRBV28 and TRBJ2-7, with D perhaps TRBD1 (5 bases). The CDR3 is made up of 14 amino acids. Germline V gene lookup returns CDR1 MDHEN and CDR2 SYDVKM. The germline V and J ends were trimmed by 7 bases and 2 bases, with 15 bases remaining between them. The CDR3 region has the DNA TGTGCCAGCATGACCGGAGACAGTGCCTACGAGCAGTACTTC. This sequence encodes CASMTGDSAYEQYF.

V is TRBV18 and J is TRBJ1-1, with 7 bases lining up with TRBD1. The CDR3 runs 13 residues. J gave up 10 bases and V 3 bases, and 8 bases lay outside the gene matches. Germline V CDR1 and CDR2: KGHSH, LQKENI. DNA of the CDR3: TGTGCCAGCTCACCCAACAGGGACAGCGTAGCTTTCTTT. This gives the protein CASSPNRDSVAFF.

The genes are TRBV2 and TRBJ2-3; D may be TRBD2 (6 bases). Germline V lookup: CDR1 SNHLY, CDR2 FYNNEI. V gave up 4 bases and J gave up 0 bases, with 14 bases separating them. The CDR3 extends over 16 amino acids. CDR3 coding DNA: TGTGCCAGCAGTGTCTCGCGGGACTCCAGCACAGATACGCAGTATTTT. Translation: CASSVSRDSSTDTQYF.

The chain uses TRBV4-2 and TRBJ2-5; 10 bases are a match to TRBD2. The J call may be wrong; the DNA end is better matched by TRBJ2-7. Germline-derived CDR1 and CDR2 are LGHNA and YNFKEQ. This CDR3 has 15 amino acids. CDR3 sequence (DNA): TGTGCCAGCAGCCCTGGACTAGCGGCTTCCTACGAGCAGTACTTC. This sequence encodes CASSPGLAASYEQYF.

The chain employs TRBV11-2 and TRBJ1-4; 12 bases fit TRBD1. Germline loops: CDR1 SGHAT, CDR2 FQNNGV. The CDR3 is 15 residues long. Trimming at V came to 4 bases and at J to 8 bases, leaving 5 bases not matched to a gene. The CDR3 loop reads CASSSTGTGGEKLFF. The DNA of the CDR3 is TGTGCCAGCAGCTCTACCGGGACAGGGGGCGAAAAACTGTTTTTT.

V gene TRBV4-2 combines with J gene TRBJ2-1, with D possibly being TRBD2 (6 bases). The CDR3 runs to 13 residues. CDR1 is LGHNA, CDR2 YNFKEQ, per germline. V was pared by 0 bases and J by 10 bases, with 10 bases between. Written as DNA, the CDR3 is TGTGCCAGCAGCCAAGATCCCGCGGGGGAGCAGTTCTTC. It specifies CASSQDPAGEQFF.

This clone was observed a handful of times. The J gene is TRBJ1-4, the V gene TRBV6-6, with a weak D call TRBD1 (6 bases). Trimming cost V 10 bases and J 5 bases, with 17 bases left between them. The CDR3 totals 14 residues. Germline V gene lookup returns CDR1 MNHNY and CDR2 SVGAGI (reference sequence). This CDR3 reads CATRLTGGNEKLFF. Written as DNA, the CDR3 is TGTGCCACCCGACTGACAGGCGGAAATGAAAAACTGTTTTTT.

This clone has a handful of counts. The chain couples TRBV28 to TRBJ1-4, with 10 positions matching TRBD1. The germline CDR1 and CDR2 sequences are MDHEN and SYDVKM. The CDR3 runs to 20 residues. The junction had 17 bases not matched to a gene; V was cut back by 3 bases and J by 4 bases. The CDR3 is CASSLVRDRGSGGYNEKLFF. In nucleotides, the CDR3 is TGTGCCAGCAGTTTGGTGAGGGACAGGGGAAGCGGGGGATATAATGAAAAACTGTTTTTT.

The chain couples TRBV5-1 to TRBJ1-4; no firm D call. Trimming removed 0 bases from V and 0 bases from J, with 6 bases in between. This CDR3 comprises 15 residues. The V gene's germline CDR1 is SGHRS and CDR2 YFSETQ. The CDR3 region is CASSLAKTTNEKLFF. The CDR3 DNA reads TGCGCCAGCAGCTTGGCCAAAACAACTAATGAAAAACTGTTTTTT.

The chain uses TRBV5-1 and TRBJ2-2; TRBD1 matches 10 bases. This CDR3 region has 17 residues. The junction had 11 bases not matched to a gene; V was cut back by 3 bases and J by 6 bases. Germline values: CDR1 SGHRS, CDR2 YFSETQ. The CDR3 DNA sequence: TGCGCCAGCAGCTCACGCCACGGACAGGGGGGAGCCGGGGAGCTGTTTTTT. This codes for CASSSRHGQGGAGELFF.

The chain employs TRBV6-5 and TRBJ1-1; tentative D call: TRBD1 (6 bases). Trimming pared 2 bases from V and 4 bases from J, leaving 14 bases between. CDR3 length equals 15 residues. The germline CDR1 and CDR2 sequences are MNHEY and SVGAGI. This chain's CDR3 is CASSYRGYMGTEAFF. The CDR3 bases are TGTGCCAGCAGTTACAGGGGGTATATGGGCACTGAAGCTTTCTTT.

The chain joins TRBV9 to TRBJ1-1; D may be TRBD1 (5 bases). The CDR3 is made up of 16 amino acids. V lost 0 bases and J 3 bases, leaving 15 bases between the germline ends. Looked up from germline, CDR1 is SGDLS and CDR2 is YYNGEE. DNA for the CDR3: TGTGCCAGCAGCGTAGCTACCTGGGCGGGGGACACTGAAGCTTTCTTT. Translated, it gives CASSVATWAGDTEAFF.

The chain joins TRBV10-3 to TRBJ2-2, with D unresolved. Trimming cost V 6 bases and J 0 bases, with 17 bases left between them. The CDR3 has 17 amino acids. Germline CDR1 is ENHRY and CDR2 is SYGVKD. The CDR3 DNA is TGTGCCATCAGGCTTCAACAGAAACTTTCGAACACCGGGGAGCTGTTTTTT. It yields the protein CAIRLQQKLSNTGELFF.

The sample holds a few counts of this clone. The chain carries TRBV4-1 and TRBJ1-2; D possibly corresponds to TRBD1 (6 bases). This CDR3 is built from 16 residues. Trimming removed 0 bases at V and 4 bases at J, with 15 bases between. CDR1 is MGHRA and CDR2 is YSYEKL in the germline V gene. The CDR3 is CASSQDRGAGGYGYTF. The CDR3 DNA follows: TGCGCCAGCAGCCAAGATCGGGGGGCCGGGGGCTATGGCTACACCTTC.